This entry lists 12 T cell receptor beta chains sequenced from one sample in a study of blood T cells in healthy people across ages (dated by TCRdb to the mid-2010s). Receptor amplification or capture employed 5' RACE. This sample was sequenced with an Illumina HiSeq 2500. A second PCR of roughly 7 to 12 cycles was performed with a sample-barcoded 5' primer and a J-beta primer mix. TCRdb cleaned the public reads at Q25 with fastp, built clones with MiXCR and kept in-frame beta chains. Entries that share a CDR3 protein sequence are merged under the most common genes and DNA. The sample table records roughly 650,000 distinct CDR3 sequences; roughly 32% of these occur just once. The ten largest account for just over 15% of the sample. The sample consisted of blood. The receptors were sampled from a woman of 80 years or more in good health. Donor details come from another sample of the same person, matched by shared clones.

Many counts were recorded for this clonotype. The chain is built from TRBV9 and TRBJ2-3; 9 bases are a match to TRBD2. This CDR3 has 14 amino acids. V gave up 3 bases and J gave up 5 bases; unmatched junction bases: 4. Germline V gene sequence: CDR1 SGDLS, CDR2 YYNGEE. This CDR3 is CASSAQTSGDTQYF. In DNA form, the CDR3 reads TGTGCCAGCAGCGCCCAGACTAGCGGAGATACGCAGTATTTT.

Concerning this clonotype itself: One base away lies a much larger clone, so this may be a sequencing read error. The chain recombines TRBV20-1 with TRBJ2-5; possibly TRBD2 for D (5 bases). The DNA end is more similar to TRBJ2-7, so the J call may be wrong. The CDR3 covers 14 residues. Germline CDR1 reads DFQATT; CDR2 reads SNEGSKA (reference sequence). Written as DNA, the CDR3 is TGCAGTACTAGACCTGAGCGGATCTACTACGAGCAGTACTTC. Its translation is CSTRPERIYYEQYF.

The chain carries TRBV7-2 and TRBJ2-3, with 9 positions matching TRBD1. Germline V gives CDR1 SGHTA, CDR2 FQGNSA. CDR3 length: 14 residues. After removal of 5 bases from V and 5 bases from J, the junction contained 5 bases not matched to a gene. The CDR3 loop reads CASSQPGQGDTQYF. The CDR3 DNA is TGTGCCAGCAGCCAGCCGGGACAGGGAGATACGCAGTATTTT.

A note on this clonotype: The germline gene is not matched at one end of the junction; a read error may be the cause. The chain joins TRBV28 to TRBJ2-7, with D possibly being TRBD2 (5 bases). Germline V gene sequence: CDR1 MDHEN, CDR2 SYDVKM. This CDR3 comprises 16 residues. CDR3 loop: CASSSLAIGAGGLTSF. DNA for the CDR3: TGTGCCAGCAGTTCCCTGGCCATAGGAGCAGGAGGTTTAACTAGCTTC.

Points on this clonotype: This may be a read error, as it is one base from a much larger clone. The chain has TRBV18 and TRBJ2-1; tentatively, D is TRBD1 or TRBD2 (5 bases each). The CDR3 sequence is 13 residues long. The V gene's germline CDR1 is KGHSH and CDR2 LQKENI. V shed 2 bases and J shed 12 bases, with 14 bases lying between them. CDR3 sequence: CASSPEGLGGQFF. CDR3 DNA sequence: TGTGCCAGCTCACCAGAGGGGCTGGGTGGGCAGTTCTTC.

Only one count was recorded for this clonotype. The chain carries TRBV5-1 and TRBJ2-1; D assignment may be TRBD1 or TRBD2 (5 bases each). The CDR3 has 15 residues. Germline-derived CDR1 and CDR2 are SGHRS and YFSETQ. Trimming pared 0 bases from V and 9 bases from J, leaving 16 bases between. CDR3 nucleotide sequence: TGCGCCAGCAGCTTGGGTGGGGGAGTGAACAGTGAGCAGTTCTTC. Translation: CASSLGGGVNSEQFF.

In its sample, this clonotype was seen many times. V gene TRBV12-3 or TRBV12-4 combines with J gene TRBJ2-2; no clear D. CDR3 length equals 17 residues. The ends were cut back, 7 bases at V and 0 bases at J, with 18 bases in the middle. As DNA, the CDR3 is TGTGCCAGCATCACCTTCTTTAAGCAGCCGAACACCGGGGAGCTGTTTTTT. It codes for CASITFFKQPNTGELFF.

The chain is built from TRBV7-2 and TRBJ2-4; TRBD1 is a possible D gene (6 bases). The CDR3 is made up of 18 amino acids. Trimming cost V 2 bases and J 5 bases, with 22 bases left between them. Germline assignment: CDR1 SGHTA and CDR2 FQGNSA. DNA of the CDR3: TGTGCCAGCAGCTTAAGAAGCCTCCCTAGCAGGGGACAAAACATTCAGTACTTC. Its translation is CASSLRSLPSRGQNIQYF.

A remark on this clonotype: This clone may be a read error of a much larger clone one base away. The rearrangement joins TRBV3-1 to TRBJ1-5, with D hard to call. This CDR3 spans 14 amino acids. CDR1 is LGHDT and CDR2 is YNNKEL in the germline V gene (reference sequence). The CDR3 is CASSPDNSNQPRHF. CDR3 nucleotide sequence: TGTGCCAGCAGCCCTGATAATAGCAATCAGCCCCGGCATTTT.

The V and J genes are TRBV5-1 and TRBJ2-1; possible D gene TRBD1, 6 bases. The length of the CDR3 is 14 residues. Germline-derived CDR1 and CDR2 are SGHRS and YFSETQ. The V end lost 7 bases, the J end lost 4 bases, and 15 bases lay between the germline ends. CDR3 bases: TGCGCCAGCTCAGCACCACAGGGTTACAATGAGCAGTTCTTC. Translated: CASSAPQGYNEQFF.

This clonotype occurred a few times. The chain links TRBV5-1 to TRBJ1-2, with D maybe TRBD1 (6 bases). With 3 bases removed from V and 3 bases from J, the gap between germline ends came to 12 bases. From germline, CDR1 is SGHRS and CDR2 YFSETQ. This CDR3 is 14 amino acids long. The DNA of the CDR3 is TGCGCCAGCAGCTCCGCCGCAGGGGACTATGGCTACACCTTC. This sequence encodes CASSSAAGDYGYTF.

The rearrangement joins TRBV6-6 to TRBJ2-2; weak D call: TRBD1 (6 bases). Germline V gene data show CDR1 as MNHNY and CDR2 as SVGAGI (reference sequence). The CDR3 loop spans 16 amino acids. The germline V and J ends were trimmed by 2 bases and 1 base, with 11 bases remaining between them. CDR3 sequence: CASSYGGQRNTGELFF. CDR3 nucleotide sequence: TGTGCCAGCAGTTACGGTGGACAGAGGAACACCGGGGAGCTGTTTTTT.